A selection of T cell receptor beta chains follows, all from one sample in a study of blood T cell repertoires in COVID-19. Assay: immunoSEQ multiplex PCR; the TCRdb copy retains only in-frame clones and omits some. The repertoire holds approximately 170,000 clones, with approximately 87% as singletons. Sequenced input: PBMCs or T cells enriched from blood (not recorded which). These receptors were obtained from a woman between 50 and 59 years old who had recovered from COVID-19. The conserved cysteine and the conserved F or W are not part of the CDR3 here. Rows give clone size only sometimes, using once, few, many, or a class for an expanded clone.

v_gene	j_gene	abundance	CDR3aa
TRBV7-9	TRBJ2-1	.	ASSLGLGSSYNEQF
TRBV7-8	TRBJ1-1	.	ASSLARASTEAF
TRBV12-3/TRBV12-4	TRBJ2-1	.	ASSLGQNNEQF
TRBV7-2	TRBJ1-5	.	ASSQRGGASNQPQH
TRBV7-9	TRBJ1-3	.	ASSWGQGAAGNTIY
TRBV7-8	TRBJ2-4	.	ASSLLNGIQY
TRBV6-4	TRBJ1-6	.	ASRADSNSPLH
TRBV27	TRBJ2-1	.	ASSLRLSRAGGSVHEQF
TRBV27	TRBJ1-1	.	ASSSEGAHMNTEAF
TRBV5-6	TRBJ1-2	.	ASSLEPQSYGYT
TRBV27	TRBJ1-2	.	ASRTTGAGYT
TRBV19	TRBJ1-5	.	ASMRGGYSNQPQH
TRBV28	TRBJ1-1	many	ASRPTTGGGTEAF
TRBV27	TRBJ1-1	.	ASSPSRDRVRAF
TRBV7-2	TRBJ2-4	.	ASISTGTSGRNIQY
TRBV6-5	TRBJ2-3	.	ASSLFLTGSTDTQY
TRBV6-6	TRBJ1-2	.	ASSYVGSGSYGYT
TRBV7-9	TRBJ1-2	few	ASSPGTGTAFSGYT
TRBV7-2	TRBJ2-5	.	ASSSVGGTQETQY
TRBV28	TRBJ1-2	.	ASSLFGGRTSNYGYT
TRBV11-3	TRBJ1-3	.	ASTQWDRTSGNTIY
TRBV29-1	TRBJ1-2	.	SVDKEGRDGYT
TRBV15	TRBJ1-3	.	ATSGGSGNTIY
TRBV29-1	TRBJ1-1	.	SAYPDSSPEAF
TRBV18	TRBJ1-2	.	ASSPLDRINYGYT
TRBV27	TRBJ1-4	.	ASSSPGGTRGTGEKLF
TRBV19	TRBJ1-5	few	ASGATDRGIQPQH
TRBV6-4	TRBJ1-2	.	ASREDRGGYT
TRBV27	TRBJ1-6	.	ASRGRGYSYNSPLH
TRBV5-1	TRBJ2-3	many	ASSSGLDGRDTQY
TRBV2	TRBJ2-2	.	ASSEVQGNTGELF
TRBV5-4	TRBJ1-3	.	ASSLEGQGHTIY
TRBV5-6	TRBJ2-1	once	ASSCLESSYNEQF
TRBV7-9	TRBJ2-1	.	ASSLSGQTNEQF
TRBV6-5	TRBJ1-1	.	ASSKRTGWTEAF
TRBV4-1	TRBJ1-1	.	ASSQFPGGGTEAF
TRBV7-8	TRBJ1-1	.	ASSPSPGGWNTEAF
TRBV7-8	TRBJ2-1	.	ASSSPGSGLYNEQF
TRBV10-3	TRBJ1-5	.	AISRDIGNQPQH
TRBV2	TRBJ1-1	.	ASSGRLNTEAF
TRBV25-1	TRBJ1-5	.	ASSEYGGGQPQH
TRBV3-1/TRBV3-2	TRBJ1-2	many	ASSQGPGTGSYGYT
TRBV18	TRBJ1-5	once	ASSPRTSGSNQPQH
TRBV27	TRBJ2-5	.	ASSSHRGQETQY
TRBV14	TRBJ1-2	.	ASSQDRSGGGYT